This TCR beta chain was sequenced in a study of cytomegalovirus exposure and HLA in healthy donors. The method was immunoSEQ multiplex PCR; TCRdb's version includes in-frame clones alone and lacks a portion of them. The sample lists around 120,000 clones; 88% were seen once. A note on this clone: Germline is not matched at one junction end, which may reflect a read error. The sample carries other DNA sequences with the same CDR3.

Germline lookup yields CDR1 SGHDT and CDR2 YYEEEE. This CDR3 contains 14 residues. The gene calls are TRBV5-6 and TRBJ2-7; possible D gene TRBD1, 7 bases. The TCR originated in a man between 18 and 35 years old in good health and CMV-seropositive. The material sequenced was PBMCs. This CDR3 reads CASSLAGRGDEQYF. The CDR3 region has the DNA TGTGCCAGTAGCTTGGCCGGCAGGGGGGACGAGCAGTACTTC.